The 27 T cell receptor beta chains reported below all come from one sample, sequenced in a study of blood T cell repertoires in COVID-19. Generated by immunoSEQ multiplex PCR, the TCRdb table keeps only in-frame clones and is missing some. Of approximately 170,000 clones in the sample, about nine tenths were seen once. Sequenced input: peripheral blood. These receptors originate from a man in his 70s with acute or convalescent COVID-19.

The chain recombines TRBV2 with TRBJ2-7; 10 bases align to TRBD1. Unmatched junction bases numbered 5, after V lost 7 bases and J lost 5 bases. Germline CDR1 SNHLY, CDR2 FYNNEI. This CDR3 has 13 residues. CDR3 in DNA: TGTGCCAGCAAGGGGACAGGGGTTAACGAGCAGTACTTC. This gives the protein CASKGTGVNEQYF.

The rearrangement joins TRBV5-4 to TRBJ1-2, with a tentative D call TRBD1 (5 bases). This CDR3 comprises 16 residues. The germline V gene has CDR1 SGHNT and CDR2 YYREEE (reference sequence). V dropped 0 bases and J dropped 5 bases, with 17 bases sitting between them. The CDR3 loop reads CASSLVMGGDRYGYTF. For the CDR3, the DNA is TGTGCCAGCAGCTTGGTTATGGGGGGGGATCGGTATGGCTACACCTTC.

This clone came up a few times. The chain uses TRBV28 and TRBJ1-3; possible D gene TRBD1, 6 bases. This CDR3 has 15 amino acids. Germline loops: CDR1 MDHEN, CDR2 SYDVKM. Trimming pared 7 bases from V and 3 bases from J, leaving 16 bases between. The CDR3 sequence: CASTQRGFGGNTIYF. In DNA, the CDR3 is TGTGCCAGCACACAGAGGGGGTTCGGTGGAAACACCATATATTTT.

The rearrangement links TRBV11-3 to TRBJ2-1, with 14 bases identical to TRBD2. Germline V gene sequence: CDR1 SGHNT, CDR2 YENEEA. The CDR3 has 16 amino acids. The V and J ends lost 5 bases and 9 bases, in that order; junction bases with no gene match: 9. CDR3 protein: CASSPRGTSGSGEQFF. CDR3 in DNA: TGTGCCAGCAGCCCAAGGGGGACTAGCGGGAGTGGTGAGCAGTTCTTC.

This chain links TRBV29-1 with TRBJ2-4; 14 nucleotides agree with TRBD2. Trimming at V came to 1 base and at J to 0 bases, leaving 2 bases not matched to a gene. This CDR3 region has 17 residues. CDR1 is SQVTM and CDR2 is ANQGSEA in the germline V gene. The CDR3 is CSVEGLAGGLAKNIQYF. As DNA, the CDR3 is TGCAGCGTTGAAGGACTAGCGGGAGGGTTAGCCAAAAACATTCAGTACTTC.

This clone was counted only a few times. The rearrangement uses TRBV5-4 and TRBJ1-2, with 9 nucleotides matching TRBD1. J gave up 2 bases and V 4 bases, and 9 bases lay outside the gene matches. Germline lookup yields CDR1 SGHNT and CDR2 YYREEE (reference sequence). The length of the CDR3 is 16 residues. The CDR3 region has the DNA TGTGCCAGCAGCCCGGGGGGACAGGGAAGAAACTATGGCTACACCTTC. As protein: CASSPGGQGRNYGYTF.

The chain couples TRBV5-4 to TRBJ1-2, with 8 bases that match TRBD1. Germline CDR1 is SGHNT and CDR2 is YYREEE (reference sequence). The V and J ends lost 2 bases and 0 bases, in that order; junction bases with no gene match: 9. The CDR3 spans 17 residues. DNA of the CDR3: TGTGCCAGCAGCTTAGGGGCCCAGGGGGCGGCTAACTATGGCTACACCTTC. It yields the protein CASSLGAQGAANYGYTF.

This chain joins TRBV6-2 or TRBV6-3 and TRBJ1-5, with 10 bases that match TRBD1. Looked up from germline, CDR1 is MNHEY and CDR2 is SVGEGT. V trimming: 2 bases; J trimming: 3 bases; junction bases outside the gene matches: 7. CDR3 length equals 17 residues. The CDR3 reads CASSYRGQGIFNQPQHF. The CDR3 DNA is TGTGCCAGCAGTTACAGGGGACAGGGGATCTTCAATCAGCCCCAGCATTTT.

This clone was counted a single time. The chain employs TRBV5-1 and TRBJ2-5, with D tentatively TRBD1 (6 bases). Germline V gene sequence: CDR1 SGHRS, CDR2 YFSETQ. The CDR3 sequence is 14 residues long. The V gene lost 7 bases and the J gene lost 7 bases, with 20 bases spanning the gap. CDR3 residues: CASEGQGRFGTQYF. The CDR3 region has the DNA TGCGCCAGCGAAGGTCAGGGGCGGTTTGGGACCCAGTACTTC.

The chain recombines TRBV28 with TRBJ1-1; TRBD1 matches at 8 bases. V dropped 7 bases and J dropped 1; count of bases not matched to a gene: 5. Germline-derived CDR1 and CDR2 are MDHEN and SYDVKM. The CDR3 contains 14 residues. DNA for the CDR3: TGTGCCAGCACCCCGGGACAGGCGAACACTGAAGCTTTCTTT. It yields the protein CASTPGQANTEAFF.

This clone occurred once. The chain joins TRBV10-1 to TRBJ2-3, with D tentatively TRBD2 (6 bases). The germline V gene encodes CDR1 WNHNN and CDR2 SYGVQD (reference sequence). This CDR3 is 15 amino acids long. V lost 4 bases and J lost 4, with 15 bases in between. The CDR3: CASSATGGAADTQYF. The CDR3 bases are TGCGCCAGCAGTGCGACTGGCGGGGCGGCAGATACGCAGTATTTT.

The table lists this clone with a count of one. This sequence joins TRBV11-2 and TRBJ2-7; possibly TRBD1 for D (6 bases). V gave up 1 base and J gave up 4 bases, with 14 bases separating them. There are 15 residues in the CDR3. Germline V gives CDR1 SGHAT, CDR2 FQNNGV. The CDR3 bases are TGTGCCAGCAGCTTAGCGTTACAGGGACAATACGAGCAGTACTTC. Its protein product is CASSLALQGQYEQYF.

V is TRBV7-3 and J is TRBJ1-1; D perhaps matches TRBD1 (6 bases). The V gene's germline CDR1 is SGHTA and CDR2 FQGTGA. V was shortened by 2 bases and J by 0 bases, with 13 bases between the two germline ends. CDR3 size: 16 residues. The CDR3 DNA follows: TGTGCCAGCAGCTTAGGGGGCAGAGGCATGAACACTGAAGCTTTCTTT. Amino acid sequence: CASSLGGRGMNTEAFF.

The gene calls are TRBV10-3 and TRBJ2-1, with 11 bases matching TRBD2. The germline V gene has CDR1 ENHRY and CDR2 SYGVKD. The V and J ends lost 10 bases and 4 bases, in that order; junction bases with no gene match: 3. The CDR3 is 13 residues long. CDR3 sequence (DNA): TGTGCCACAGGGACTAGCGGATACAATGAGCAGTTCTTC. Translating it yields CATGTSGYNEQFF.

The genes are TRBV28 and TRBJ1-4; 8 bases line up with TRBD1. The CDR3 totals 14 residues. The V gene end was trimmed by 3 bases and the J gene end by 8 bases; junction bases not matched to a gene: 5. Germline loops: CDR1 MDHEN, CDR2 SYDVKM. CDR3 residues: CASSLTGEGEKLFF. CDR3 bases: TGTGCCAGCAGTTTGACAGGGGAAGGAGAAAAACTGTTTTTT.

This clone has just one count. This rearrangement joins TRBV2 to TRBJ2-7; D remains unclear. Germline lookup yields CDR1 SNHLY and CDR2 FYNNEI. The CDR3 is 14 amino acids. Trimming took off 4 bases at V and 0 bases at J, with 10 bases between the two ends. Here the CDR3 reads CASSGPRSSYEQYF. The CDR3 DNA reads TGTGCCAGCAGTGGGCCGAGGAGCTCCTACGAGCAGTACTTC.

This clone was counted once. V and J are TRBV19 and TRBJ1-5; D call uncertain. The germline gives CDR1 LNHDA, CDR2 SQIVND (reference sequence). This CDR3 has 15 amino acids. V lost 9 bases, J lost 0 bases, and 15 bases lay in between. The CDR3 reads CASTPRGYSNQPQHF. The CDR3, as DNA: TGTGCCAGCACCCCGCGAGGTTATAGCAATCAGCCCCAGCATTTT.

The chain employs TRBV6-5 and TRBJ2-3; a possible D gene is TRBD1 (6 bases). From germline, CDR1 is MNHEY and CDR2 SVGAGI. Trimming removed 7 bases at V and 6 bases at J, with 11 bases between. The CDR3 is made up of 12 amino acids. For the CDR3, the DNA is TGTGCCAGCACCCTACAGGGTGATACGCAGTATTTT. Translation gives CASTLQGDTQYF.

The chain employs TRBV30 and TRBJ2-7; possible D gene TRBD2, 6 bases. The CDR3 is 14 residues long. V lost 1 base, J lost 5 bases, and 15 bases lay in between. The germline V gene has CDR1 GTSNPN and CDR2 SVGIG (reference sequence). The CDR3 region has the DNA TGTGCCTGGAGTGGATGGCGGGGTTGGGACGAGCAGTACTTC. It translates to CAWSGWRGWDEQYF.

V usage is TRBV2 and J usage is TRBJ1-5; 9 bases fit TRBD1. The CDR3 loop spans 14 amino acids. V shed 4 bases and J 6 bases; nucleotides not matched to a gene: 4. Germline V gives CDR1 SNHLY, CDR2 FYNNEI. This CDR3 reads CASSGTGARQPQHF. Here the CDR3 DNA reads TGTGCCAGCAGTGGGACAGGGGCCCGTCAGCCCCAGCATTTT.

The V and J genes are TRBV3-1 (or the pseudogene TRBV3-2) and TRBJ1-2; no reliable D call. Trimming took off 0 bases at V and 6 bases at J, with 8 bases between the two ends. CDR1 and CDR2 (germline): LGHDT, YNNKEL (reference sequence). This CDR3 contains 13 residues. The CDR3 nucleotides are TGTGCCAGCAGCCAAGATGGCCGGGATGGCTACACCTTC. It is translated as CASSQDGRDGYTF.

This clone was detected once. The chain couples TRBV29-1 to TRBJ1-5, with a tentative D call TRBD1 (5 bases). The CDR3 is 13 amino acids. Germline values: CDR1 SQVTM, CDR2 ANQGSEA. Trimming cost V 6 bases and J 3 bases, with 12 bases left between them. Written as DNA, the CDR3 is TGCAGCGTCGCCCAGGACACCAATCAGCCCCAGCATTTT. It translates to CSVAQDTNQPQHF. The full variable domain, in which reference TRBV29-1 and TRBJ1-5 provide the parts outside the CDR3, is SAVISQKPSRDICQRGTSLTIQCQVDSQVTMMFWYRQQPGQSLTLIATANQGSEATYESGFVIDKFPISRPNLTFSTLTVSNMSPEDSSIYLCSVAQDTNQPQHFGDGTRLSIL.

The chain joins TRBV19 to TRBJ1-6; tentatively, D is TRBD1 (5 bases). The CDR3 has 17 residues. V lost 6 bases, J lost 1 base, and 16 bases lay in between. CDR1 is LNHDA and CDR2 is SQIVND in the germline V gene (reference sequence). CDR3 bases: TGTGCCAGTAGCGGCGGCCCAGGGAGGTCCTATAATTCACCCCTCCACTTT. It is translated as CASSGGPGRSYNSPLHF.

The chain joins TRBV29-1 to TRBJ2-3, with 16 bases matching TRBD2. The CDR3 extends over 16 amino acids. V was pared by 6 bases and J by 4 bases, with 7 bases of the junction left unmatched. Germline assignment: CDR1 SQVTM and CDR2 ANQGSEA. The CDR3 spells CSVRGLAGGSADTQYF. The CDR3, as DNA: TGCAGCGTGAGGGGACTAGCGGGGGGGAGTGCAGATACGCAGTATTTT.

CDR3 sequence: CASSQGQGAGNTIYF. In nucleotides, the CDR3 is TGCGCCAGCAGCCAGGGACAGGGGGCTGGAAACACCATATATTTT. The rearrangement joins TRBV5-1 to TRBJ1-3; 11 bases line up with TRBD1. The CDR3 sequence is 15 residues long. The germline CDR1 and CDR2 sequences are SGHRS and YFSETQ. V lost 4 bases to trimming and J lost 2 bases; unmatched junction nucleotides: 2.

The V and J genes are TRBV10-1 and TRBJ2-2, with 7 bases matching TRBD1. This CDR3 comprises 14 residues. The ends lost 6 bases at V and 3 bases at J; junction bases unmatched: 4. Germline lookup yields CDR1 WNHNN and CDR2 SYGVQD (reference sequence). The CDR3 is CASRDRADTGELFF. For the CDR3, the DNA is TGCGCCAGCAGAGACAGGGCAGACACCGGGGAGCTGTTTTTT.

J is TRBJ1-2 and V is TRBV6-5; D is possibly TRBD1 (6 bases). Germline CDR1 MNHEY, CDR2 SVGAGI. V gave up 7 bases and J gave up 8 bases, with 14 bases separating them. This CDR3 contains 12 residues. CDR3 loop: CASTATGLGYTF. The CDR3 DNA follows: TGTGCCAGCACCGCGACAGGTTTAGGCTACACCTTC.